This TCR beta chain comes out of a study of identical twins (dated by TCRdb to 2015 to 2016). The study in broad terms: The study deep-sequenced TCR alpha and beta repertoires from monozygotic twins, unrelated adults of various ages and cord blood to test whether fetal clonotypes persist. To rule out contamination, replicate twin experiments were performed at different times with different library preparation protocols. Study-wide conclusions, independent of this receptor: Because the same donors could not be followed over many years, the conclusions depended on cross-sectional statistical analysis. Invariant T cells such as MAIT and iNKT could partly confound zero-insertion analyses, though diverse VJ usage argued against this for most clonotypes. Compared with coincidental sharing between unrelated individuals, out-of-frame TCR alpha sequences shared between twins had an excess of sequences with low generation probability. Recombination models systematically underestimated out-of-frame TCR alpha sharing in monozygotic twins but agreed with sharing between unrelated individuals. Abundant cord blood beta clonotypes carried fewer insertions; young adult naive repertoires showed a weaker similar trend, while memory repertoires showed none. A weaker excess of twin sharing was found in beta out-of-frame sequences because the signal-to-noise ratio was lowered by fewer shared sequences.

At the junction V is shortened by 5 bases and J by 5 bases, with 18 bases in between. CDR1 and CDR2 are drawn from the germline V gene: MDHEN, SYDVKM. There are 15 amino acids in the CDR3, from cysteine to phenylalanine inclusive. Only the CDR3 DNA is retained, 45 bases long and in frame from the first base. Every donor in the study was a healthy Caucasian. The library was obtained by 5' RACE. The sequencer was an Illumina HiSeq 2000. A universal primer binding site was introduced by template switching, and a unique molecular identifier was present in the final cDNA, enabling accurate counting of TCR cDNA molecules. Specific primers in the conserved constant-segment region were used to synthesize first-strand cDNA for the TCR alpha and beta chains. To control for contamination, every cDNA library was double barcoded, receiving both a SMART-Mk sample barcode and Illumina barcodes. TruSeq adapter sequences and Illumina sample barcodes were added in two successive PCR steps. Sequencing of the TCR alpha and beta cDNA libraries was done on the Illumina HiSeq platform using custom primers. The published analysis was carried out like this. MiGEC processed the raw reads to extract unique molecular identifiers, while MiXCR was used to determine the CDR3 positions. For each individual, recombination models were inferred using an EM algorithm with the repgenHMM and IGoR tools. The tcR package in R was used for shared clonotype analysis, with sharing normalized by the product of cloneset sizes. To study raw recombination without the effects of thymic and clonal selection, out-of-frame nonproductive sequences were analyzed. In-frame beta chains were kept once TCRdb had trimmed the public reads at Q25 with fastp and called clones with MiXCR. Records with the same CDR3 protein are collapsed into one entry carrying the most frequent genes and DNA. In this record, the V and J calls reflect TCRdb's handling and not the investigators' own analysis. The sample yields about 1.7 million distinct CDR3 sequences; about 32% were counted once. The ten top clones hold 0.27% of the sample.

This clonotype was observed a few times. The target of this receptor is not known. Base-call qualities are not available, and no considerably larger clone is one nucleotide away. The chain joins TRBV28 to TRBJ2-5; the D gene could be either TRBD1 or TRBD2, each agreeing at 5 bases. The specimen was cord blood. This TCR was sampled from a newborn girl in good health. CDR3 reads: CASSPVGLEGETQYF. The DNA is as follows: TGTGCCAGCAGTCCCGTAGGGCTAGAGGGGGAGACCCAGTACTTC.